This T cell receptor (beta chain) was retrieved from a study of blood T cell repertoires in COVID-19. Overall study context: Whether acute or convalescent, the COVID-19 samples came from the United States, Italy and Spain. PBMCs, B-cell-depleted T cells, or T cells were the source of the cDNA or gDNA that made up the material.

The authors' processing: Amplified reference gene primers provided the basis for estimating nucleated cell counts. Here immunoSEQ multiplex PCR was the method, and the copy in TCRdb shows in-frame clones only, minus some. Clonal size and the V and J genes are those of that table, whereas D and trimming came from the DNA. The table has some 160,000 clones, 78% seen once; the top ten hold about 15%. This TCR was sampled from a woman older than 75 with acute or convalescent COVID-19. Sequenced sample: peripheral blood.

The CDR3 nucleotides are TGCGCCAGCAGCCAGTCTACCGGGACAGGGAACAATGAGCAGTTCTTC. Encoded protein: CASSQSTGTGNNEQFF. This chain uses TRBV5-1 with TRBJ2-1, with 9 bases matching TRBD1. The junction had 10 bases not matched to a gene; V was cut back by 4 bases and J by 5 bases. Germline loops: CDR1 SGHRS, CDR2 YFSETQ. The CDR3 totals 16 residues. The complete variable domain, with remaining parts taken from reference TRBV5-1 and TRBJ2-1, reads KAGVTQTPRYLIKTRGQQVTLSCSPISGHRSVSWYQQTPGQGLQFLFEYFSETQRNKGNFPGRFSGRQFSNSRSEMNVSTLELGDSALYLCASSQSTGTGNNEQFFGPGTRLTVL.